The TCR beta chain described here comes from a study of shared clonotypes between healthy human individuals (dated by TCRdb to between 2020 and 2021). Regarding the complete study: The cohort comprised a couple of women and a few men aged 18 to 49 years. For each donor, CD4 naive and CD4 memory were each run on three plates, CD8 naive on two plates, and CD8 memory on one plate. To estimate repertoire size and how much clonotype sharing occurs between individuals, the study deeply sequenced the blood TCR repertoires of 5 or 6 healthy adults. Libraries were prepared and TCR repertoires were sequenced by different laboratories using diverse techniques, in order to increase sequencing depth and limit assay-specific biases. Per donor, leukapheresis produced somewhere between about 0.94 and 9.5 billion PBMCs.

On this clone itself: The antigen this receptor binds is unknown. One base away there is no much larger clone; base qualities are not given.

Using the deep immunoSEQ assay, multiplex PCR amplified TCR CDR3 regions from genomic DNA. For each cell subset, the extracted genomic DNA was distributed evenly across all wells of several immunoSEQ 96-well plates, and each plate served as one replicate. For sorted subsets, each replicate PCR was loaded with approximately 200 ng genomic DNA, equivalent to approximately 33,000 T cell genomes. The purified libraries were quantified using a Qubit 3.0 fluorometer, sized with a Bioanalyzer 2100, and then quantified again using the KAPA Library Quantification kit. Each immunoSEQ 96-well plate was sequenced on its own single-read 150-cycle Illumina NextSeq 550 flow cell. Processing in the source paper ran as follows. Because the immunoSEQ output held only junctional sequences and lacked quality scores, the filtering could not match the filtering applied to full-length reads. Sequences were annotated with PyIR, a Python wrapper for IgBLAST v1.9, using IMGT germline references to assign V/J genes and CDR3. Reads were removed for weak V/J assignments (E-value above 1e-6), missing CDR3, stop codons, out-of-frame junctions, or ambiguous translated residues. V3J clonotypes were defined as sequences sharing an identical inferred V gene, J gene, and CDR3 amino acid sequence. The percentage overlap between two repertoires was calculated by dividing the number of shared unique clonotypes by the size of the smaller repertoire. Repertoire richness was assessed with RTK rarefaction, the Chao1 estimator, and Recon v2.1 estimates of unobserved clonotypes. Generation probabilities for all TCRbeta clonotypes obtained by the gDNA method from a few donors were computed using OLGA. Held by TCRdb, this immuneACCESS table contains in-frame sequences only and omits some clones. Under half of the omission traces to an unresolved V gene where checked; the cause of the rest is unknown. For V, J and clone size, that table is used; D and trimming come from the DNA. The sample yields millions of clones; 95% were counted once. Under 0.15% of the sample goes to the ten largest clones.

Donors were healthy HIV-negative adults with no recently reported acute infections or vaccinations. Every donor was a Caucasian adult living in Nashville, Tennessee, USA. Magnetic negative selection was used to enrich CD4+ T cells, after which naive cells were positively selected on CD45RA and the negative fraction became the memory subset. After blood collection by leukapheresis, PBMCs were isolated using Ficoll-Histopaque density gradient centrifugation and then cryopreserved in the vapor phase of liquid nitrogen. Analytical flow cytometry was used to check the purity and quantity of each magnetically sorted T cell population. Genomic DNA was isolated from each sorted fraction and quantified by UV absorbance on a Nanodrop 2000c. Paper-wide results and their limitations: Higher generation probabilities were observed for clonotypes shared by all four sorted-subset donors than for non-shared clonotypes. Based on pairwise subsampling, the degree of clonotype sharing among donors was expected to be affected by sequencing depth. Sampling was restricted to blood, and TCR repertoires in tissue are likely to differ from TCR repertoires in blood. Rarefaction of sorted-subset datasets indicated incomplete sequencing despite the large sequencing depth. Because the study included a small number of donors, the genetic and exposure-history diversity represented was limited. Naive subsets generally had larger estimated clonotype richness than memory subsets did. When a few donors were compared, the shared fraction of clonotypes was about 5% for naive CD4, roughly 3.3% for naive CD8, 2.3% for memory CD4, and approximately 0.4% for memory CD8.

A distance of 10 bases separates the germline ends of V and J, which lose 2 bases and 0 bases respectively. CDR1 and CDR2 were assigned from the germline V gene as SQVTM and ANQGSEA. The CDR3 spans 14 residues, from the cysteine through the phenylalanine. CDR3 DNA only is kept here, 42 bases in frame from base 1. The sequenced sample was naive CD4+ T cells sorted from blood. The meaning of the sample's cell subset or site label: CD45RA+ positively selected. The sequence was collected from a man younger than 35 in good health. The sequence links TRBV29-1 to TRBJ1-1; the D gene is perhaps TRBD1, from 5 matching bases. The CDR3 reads CSVEPDSLNTEAFF. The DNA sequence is TGCAGCGTTGAACCCGACAGTTTGAACACTGAAGCTTTCTTT.